The 9 T cell receptor beta chains reported below all come from one sample, sequenced in a study of CD8+ T cells in alopecia areata. Treatment described: oral pan-JAK inhibitor, 5-10 mg twice daily. Sequencing relied on a cDNA template that was reverse transcribed from extracted RNA. Libraries were prepared by immunoSEQ multiplex PCR; TCRdb keeps only in-frame clonotypes and omits some of them. The sample includes roughly 200,000 clones, about two fifths of them seen just once. The sample was CD4+ T cells sorted from blood, taken at approximately week 34, from a patient treated with tofacitinib. The receptors come from a human donor with alopecia areata.

The chain couples TRBV30 to TRBJ1-1; weak D call: TRBD1 (5 bases). Germline V gene data show CDR1 as GTSNPN and CDR2 as SVGIG (reference sequence). V was cut by 7 bases and J by 7 bases, with 16 bases left in between. CDR3 length: 12 amino acids. This chain's CDR3 is CASARVSGEAFF. The CDR3 DNA reads as TGTGCCTCTGCCAGGGTGTCGGGTGAAGCTTTCTTT.

The gene calls are TRBV25-1 and TRBJ1-1, with 12 nucleotides matching TRBD1. Germline assignment: CDR1 MGHDK and CDR2 SYGVNS. The CDR3 loop spans 15 amino acids. The V segment lost 4 bases and the J segment 10 bases; nucleotides outside the gene matches: 10. The CDR3 sequence: CASSGGTGGKGRAFF. CDR3 nucleotide sequence: TGTGCCAGCAGTGGGGGGACAGGGGGCAAAGGGAGAGCTTTCTTT.

This clone was observed a few times. Other DNA sequences from this sample encode an identical CDR3 as well. The chain employs TRBV5-1 and TRBJ2-7; no firm D call. The CDR3 loop spans 14 amino acids. The V and J ends lost 2 bases and 0 bases respectively, with 9 bases between them. Germline lookup yields CDR1 SGHRS and CDR2 YFSETQ. The CDR3 DNA is TGCGCCAGCAGCTTAGACGGAAGCTCCTACGAGCAGTACTTC. Translation gives CASSLDGSSYEQYF.

A few counts support this clone. V and J are TRBV18 and TRBJ2-7, with a possible D match to TRBD1 (5 bases). The germline gives CDR1 KGHSH, CDR2 LQKENI. There are 14 residues in the CDR3. Trimming stripped 0 bases from V and 2 bases from J, with 8 bases between. CDR3 loop: CASSPPQGTYEQYF. The CDR3 coding sequence is TGTGCCAGCTCACCACCGCAGGGTACCTACGAGCAGTACTTC.

The chain carries TRBV6-5 and TRBJ2-7; tentatively, D is TRBD1 or TRBD2 (5 bases each). Germline values: CDR1 MNHEY, CDR2 SVGAGI. V lost 2 bases and J lost 5, with 10 bases in between. CDR3 size: 13 residues. The CDR3 DNA follows: TGTGCCAGCAGTTACCGGGGACCGGACGAGCAGTACTTC. Translated: CASSYRGPDEQYF.

This clone was counted a single time. The genes are TRBV27 and TRBJ2-2; D not certain. CDR1 and CDR2 from the germline V gene are MNHEY and SMNVEV (reference sequence). CDR3 length: 13 residues. Trimming pared 5 bases from V and 1 base from J, leaving 5 bases between. In DNA form, the CDR3 reads TGTGCCAGCAGTCCGCAGAACACCGGGGAGCTGTTTTTT. Protein product: CASSPQNTGELFF.

This clone was counted a few times. The chain uses TRBV4-1 and TRBJ2-4; TRBD1 is a possible D gene (5 bases). The ends were cut back, 3 bases at V and 2 bases at J, with 14 bases in the middle. The CDR3 has 16 residues. Germline V CDR1 and CDR2: MGHRA, YSYEKL. The CDR3 region is CASSQPRKGSKNIQYF. The CDR3 coding sequence is TGCGCCAGCAGCCAGCCGCGTAAGGGGTCCAAAAACATTCAGTACTTC.

This rearrangement joins TRBV2 to TRBJ2-3; D is perhaps TRBD1 or TRBD2 (6 bases each). This CDR3 is built from 13 residues. The V gene's germline CDR1 is SNHLY and CDR2 FYNNEI. The germline V and J ends were trimmed by 7 bases and 8 bases, with 16 bases remaining between them. The CDR3 here is CASIRETGGTQYF. The DNA for the CDR3 is TGTGCCAGCATCCGGGAGACAGGCGGTACGCAGTATTTT.

This clone has more than one count but fewer than ten. The chain carries TRBV4-1 and TRBJ1-2, with TRBD1 matching 9 bases. V trimming: 0 bases; J trimming: 7 bases; junction bases outside the gene matches: 6. Germline V gene data show CDR1 as MGHRA and CDR2 as YSYEKL. The CDR3 consists of 15 residues. CDR3 nucleotide sequence: TGCGCCAGCAGCCAAGAAGGGACAGGGAAAACTGGCTACACCTTC. As protein: CASSQEGTGKTGYTF.